What follows are 13 T cell receptor beta chains derived from one specimen sequenced in a study of shared clonotypes between healthy human individuals. TCRdb's table, derived via immunoSEQ multiplex PCR, lists solely in-frame clones and lacks some. This sample has more than 400,000 clones, with approximately 84% found just once. Sequencing input: PBMCs. The receptors here all came from a woman aged 40 to 49 in good health. Some clones in this sample may be carry-over from other donors' samples.

There are many counts of this clone. The rearrangement uses TRBV19 and TRBJ2-1, with 9 bases identical to TRBD2. The CDR3 has 15 residues. J gave up 4 bases and V 1 base, and 2 bases lay outside the gene matches. Germline CDR1 and CDR2: LNHDA and SQIVND (reference sequence). The DNA for the CDR3 is TGTGCCAGTAGTATAGGACTAGCGGATTACAATGAGCAGTTCTTC. Protein: CASSIGLADYNEQFF.

The chain employs TRBV10-3 and TRBJ1-2; 10 bases align to TRBD1. V shed 6 bases, J shed 6 bases, and the junction held 7 bases outside the gene matches. The CDR3 contains 14 residues. Germline CDR1 is ENHRY and CDR2 is SYGVKD. The CDR3: CAIRPDRGLNGYTF. The CDR3 DNA reads as TGTGCCATCAGACCCGACAGGGGGCTTAATGGCTACACCTTC.

This chain links TRBV7-2 with TRBJ2-4; TRBD2 might be the D (5 bases). The CDR3 consists of 13 residues. CDR1 and CDR2 (germline): SGHTA, FQGNSA. Between the trimmed V and J ends, which lost 0 bases and 7 bases, there was a span of 7 bases. The CDR3 DNA reads as TGTGCCAGCAGCTTAGCCGGGGTTAACATTCAGTACTTC. It translates to CASSLAGVNIQYF.

Note on this clone: A read error is the likely source, as a far larger clone sits one nucleotide away. Different DNA sequences within this sample yield the same CDR3. The chain combines TRBV28 with TRBJ1-1; D might be TRBD1 (5 bases). The CDR3 loop spans 14 amino acids. CDR1 is MDHEN and CDR2 is SYDVKM in the germline V gene. The germline V and J ends were trimmed by 6 bases and 1 base, with 12 bases remaining between them. The CDR3 DNA is TGTGCCAGCAGCCCCGGGGGGGGGAACACTGAAGCTTTCTTT. Translation gives CASSPGGGNTEAFF.

This chain connects TRBV19 to TRBJ1-1; D perhaps matches TRBD1 (6 bases). Per germline, CDR1 LNHDA and CDR2 SQIVND (reference sequence). V lost 6 bases, J lost 5 bases, and 16 bases lay in between. This CDR3 has 14 amino acids. CDR3 region: CASSQIAGETEAFF. As DNA, the CDR3 is TGTGCCAGTAGCCAAATCGCAGGGGAAACTGAAGCTTTCTTT. Using reference TRBV19 and TRBJ1-1 for the parts outside the CDR3, the full variable domain is DGGITQSPKYLFRKEGQNVTLSCEQNLNHDAMYWYRQDPGQGLRLIYYSQIVNDFQKGDIAEGYSVSREKKESFPLTVTSAQKNPTAFYLCASSQIAGETEAFFGQGTRLTVV.

The gene calls are TRBV7-2 and TRBJ1-2, with a possible D match to TRBD1 (6 bases). The V end was cut by 5 bases, the J end by 4 bases, with 14 bases between. Germline CDR1 SGHTA, CDR2 FQGNSA. The CDR3 runs to 14 residues. The CDR3 spells CASSENRAGYGYTF. The CDR3 DNA is TGTGCCAGCAGCGAAAACAGGGCGGGCTATGGCTACACCTTC.

The chain links TRBV21-1 to TRBJ2-7. TRBV21-1 is flagged as a pseudogene. There are 13 residues in the CDR3. The CDR3 nucleotides read TGTGCCAGCAGCTTCGGACGGATCTACGAGCAGTACTTC. Protein sequence: CASSFGRIYEQYF.

The V call is TRBV10-3, the J call TRBJ2-1; D is tentatively TRBD1 or TRBD2 (5 bases each). CDR1 ENHRY and CDR2 SYGVKD come from the germline V gene. V lost 6 bases and J lost 5, with 8 bases in between. The CDR3 loop spans 12 amino acids. Written as DNA, the CDR3 is TGTGCCATCAGCGGGGACGACAATGAGCAGTTCTTC. This gives the protein CAISGDDNEQFF.

The V call is TRBV5-4, the J call TRBJ1-3; a possible D gene is TRBD1 (5 bases). V lost 0 bases, J lost 0 bases, and 7 bases lay in between. The CDR3 consists of 15 residues. Germline loops: CDR1 SGHNT, CDR2 YYREEE (reference sequence). The CDR3: CASSLDRNSGNTIYF. The CDR3 coding sequence is TGTGCCAGCAGCTTGGACAGGAACTCTGGAAACACCATATATTTT.

The rearrangement links TRBV18 to TRBJ2-7, with TRBD1 matching over 7 bases. V lost 6 bases to trimming and J lost 0 bases; unmatched junction nucleotides: 14. The CDR3 is made up of 17 amino acids. CDR1 is KGHSH and CDR2 is LQKENI in the germline V gene. The CDR3 is CASSPMRGQDFSYEQYF. The CDR3 coding sequence is TGTGCCAGCTCGCCGATGAGGGGGCAAGATTTCTCCTACGAGCAGTACTTC.

This clone has at least ten counts. The sample contains more than one DNA sequence encoding this CDR3. The chain has TRBV2 and TRBJ1-2; D remains unclear. CDR1 SNHLY and CDR2 FYNNEI come from the germline V gene. CDR3 length: 14 amino acids. Trimming pared 8 bases from V and 5 bases from J, leaving 18 bases between. In DNA, the CDR3 is TGTGCCAGCGTCGACGGAGCCACTTTGTATGGCTACACCTTC. The encoded protein is CASVDGATLYGYTF.

This sequence joins TRBV30 and TRBJ2-3; D possibly corresponds to TRBD2 (6 bases). V lost 2 bases and J lost 9, with 15 bases in between. CDR1 is GTSNPN and CDR2 is SVGIG in the germline V gene (reference sequence). The CDR3 is made up of 13 amino acids. The CDR3 is CAWSTTGTLTQYF. CDR3 sequence (DNA): TGTGCCTGGAGTACAACCGGGACTCTAACGCAGTATTTT.

The chain combines TRBV2 with TRBJ2-1; no firm D call. V was trimmed by 0 bases and J by 6 bases, leaving 6 bases between them. The CDR3 consists of 13 residues. Germline lookup yields CDR1 SNHLY and CDR2 FYNNEI. The CDR3 DNA reads as TGTGCCAGCAGTGAAGCGTGGGGCAATGAGCAGTTCTTC. Amino acids: CASSEAWGNEQFF.